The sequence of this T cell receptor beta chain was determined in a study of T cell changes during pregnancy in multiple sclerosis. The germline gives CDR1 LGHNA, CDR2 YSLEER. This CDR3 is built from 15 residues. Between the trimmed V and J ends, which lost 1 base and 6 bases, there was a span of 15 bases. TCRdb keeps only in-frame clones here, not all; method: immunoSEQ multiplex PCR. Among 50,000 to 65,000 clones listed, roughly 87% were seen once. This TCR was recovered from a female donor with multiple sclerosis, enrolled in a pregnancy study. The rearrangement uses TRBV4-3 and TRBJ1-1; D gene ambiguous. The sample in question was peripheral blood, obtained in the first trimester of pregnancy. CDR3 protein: CASSQGEGILSEAFF. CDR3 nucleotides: TGCGCCAGCAGCCAAGGGGAGGGTATCTTATCTGAAGCTTTCTTT.